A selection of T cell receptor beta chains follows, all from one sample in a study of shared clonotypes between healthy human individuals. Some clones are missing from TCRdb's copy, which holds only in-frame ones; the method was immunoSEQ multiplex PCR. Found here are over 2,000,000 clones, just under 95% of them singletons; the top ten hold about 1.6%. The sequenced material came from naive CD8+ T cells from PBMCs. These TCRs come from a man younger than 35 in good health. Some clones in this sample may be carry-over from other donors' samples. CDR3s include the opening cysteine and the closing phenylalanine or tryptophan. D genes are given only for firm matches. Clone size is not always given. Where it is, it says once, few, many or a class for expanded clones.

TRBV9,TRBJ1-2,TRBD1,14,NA,CASSARDRGYGYTF,TGTGCCAGCAGCGCCCGGGACAGGGGCTATGGCTACACCTTC
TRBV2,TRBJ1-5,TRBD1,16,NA,CASSGTGGTSNQPQHF,TGTGCCAGCAGTGGGACAGGGGGCACAAGCAATCAGCCCCAGCATTTT
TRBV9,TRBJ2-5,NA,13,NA,CASSVDGGETQYF,TGTGCCAGCAGCGTAGACGGCGGGGAGACCCAGTACTTC
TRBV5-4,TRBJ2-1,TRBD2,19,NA,CASSSETSGRGGTYNEQFF,TGTGCCAGCAGCTCCGAGACTAGCGGGAGGGGGGGAACCTACAATGAGCAGTTCTTC
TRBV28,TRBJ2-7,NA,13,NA,CASSFGESYEQYF,TGTGCCAGCAGTTTTGGGGAATCCTACGAGCAGTACTTC
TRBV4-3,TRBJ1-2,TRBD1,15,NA,CASSQRRDRGHGYTF,TGCGCCAGCAGCCAACGTCGGGACAGGGGTCATGGCTACACCTTC
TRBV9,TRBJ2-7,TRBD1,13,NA,CASSVTGVREQYF,TGTGCCAGCAGCGTAACAGGGGTTCGCGAGCAGTACTTC
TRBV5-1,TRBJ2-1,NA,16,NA,CASSLGGQSSYNEQFF,TGCGCCAGCAGCTTGGGAGGGCAGAGCTCCTACAATGAGCAGTTCTTC
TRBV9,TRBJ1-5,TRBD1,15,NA,CASSYQGDLNQPQHF,TGTGCCAGCAGCTATCAGGGGGACCTCAATCAGCCCCAGCATTTT
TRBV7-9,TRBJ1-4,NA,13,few,CASIGQSNEKLFF,TGTGCCAGCATCGGACAGAGTAATGAAAAACTGTTTTTT
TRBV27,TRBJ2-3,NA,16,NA,CASSVRTRGGTDTQYF,TGTGCCAGCAGTGTAAGGACTAGGGGGGGCACAGATACGCAGTATTTT
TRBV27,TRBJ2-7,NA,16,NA,CASSFNGHRVGYEQYF,TGTGCCAGCAGTTTTAACGGGCACAGGGTCGGCTACGAGCAGTACTTC
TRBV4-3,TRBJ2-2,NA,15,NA,CASSPGTSNTGELFF,TGCGCCAGCAGCCCCGGGACATCGAACACCGGGGAGCTGTTTTTT
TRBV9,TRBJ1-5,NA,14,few,CASSLGGANQPQHF,TGTGCCAGCAGCCTCGGCGGGGCAAATCAGCCCCAGCATTTT
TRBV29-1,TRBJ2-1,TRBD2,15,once,CSVPIAGVSYNEQFF,TGCAGCGTTCCCATAGCGGGGGTCTCCTACAATGAGCAGTTCTTC
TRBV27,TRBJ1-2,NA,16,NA,CASSLFLGETNYGYTF,TGTGCCAGCAGTTTATTTTTAGGGGAAACTAACTATGGCTACACCTTC
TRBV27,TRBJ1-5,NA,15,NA,CASSSREFSNQPQHF,TGTGCCAGCAGTTCGAGGGAATTTAGCAATCAGCCCCAGCATTTT
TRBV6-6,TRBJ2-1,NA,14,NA,CASSYSTSGNEQFF,TGTGCCAGCAGTTACTCCACCAGCGGTAATGAGCAGTTCTTC
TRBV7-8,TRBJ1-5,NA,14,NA,CASSAELDNQPQHF,TGTGCCAGCAGTGCAGAGTTAGATAATCAGCCCCAGCATTTT
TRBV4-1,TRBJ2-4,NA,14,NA,CASSHLEGENIQYF,TGCGCCAGCAGCCACCTGGAGGGCGAAAACATTCAGTACTTC
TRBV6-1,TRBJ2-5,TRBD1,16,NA,CASSDRTGGLAETQYF,TGTGCCAGCAGTGACCGGACAGGGGGATTGGCAGAGACCCAGTACTTC
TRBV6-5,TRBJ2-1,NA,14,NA,CASSALFSDNEQFF,TGTGCCAGCAGTGCTCTGTTTTCGGACAATGAGCAGTTCTTC
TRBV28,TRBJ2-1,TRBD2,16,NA,CASSLLLVGGRSEQFF,TGTGCCAGCAGTTTACTACTAGTGGGAGGGCGCAGTGAGCAGTTCTTC
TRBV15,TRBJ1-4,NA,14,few,CATSVRTVEEKLFF,TGTGCCACCAGCGTCCGGACAGTTGAGGAAAAACTGTTTTTT
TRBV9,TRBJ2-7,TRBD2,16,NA,CASSAETLAGVGEQYF,TGTGCCAGCAGCGCAGAAACGCTAGCGGGAGTAGGCGAGCAGTACTTC
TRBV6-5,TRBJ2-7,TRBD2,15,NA,CASRGLLAGNYEQYF,TGTGCCAGCAGGGGACTCCTAGCGGGGAACTACGAGCAGTACTTC
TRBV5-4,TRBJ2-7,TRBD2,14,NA,CASSSGGLEGEQYF,TGTGCCAGCAGCTCTGGGGGACTAGAGGGAGAGCAGTACTTC
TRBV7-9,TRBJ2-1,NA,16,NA,CASSPILPGPNNEQFF,TGTGCCAGCAGCCCCATCCTCCCAGGACCGAACAATGAGCAGTTCTTC
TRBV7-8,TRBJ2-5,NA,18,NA,CASSHRRRERGTQETQYF,TGTGCCAGCAGCCACCGGAGGAGGGAGAGGGGAACTCAAGAGACCCAGTACTTC
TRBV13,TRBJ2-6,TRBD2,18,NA,CASSPGLAGGAGANVLTF,TGTGCCAGCAGCCCCGGACTAGCGGGAGGGGCTGGGGCCAACGTCCTGACTTTC
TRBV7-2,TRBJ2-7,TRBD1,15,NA,CASRSRTGGDYEQYF,TGTGCCAGCAGGAGTCGGACAGGGGGTGACTACGAGCAGTACTTC
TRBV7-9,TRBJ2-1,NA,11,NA,CASSEQWEQFF,TGTGCCAGCAGCGAACAGTGGGAGCAGTTCTTC
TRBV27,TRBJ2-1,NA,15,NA,CASSLWGGPGDEQFF,TGTGCCAGCAGTTTATGGGGCGGGCCGGGGGATGAGCAGTTCTTC
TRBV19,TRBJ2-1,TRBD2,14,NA,CASSSGLAGNEQFF,TGTGCCAGTAGCTCGGGACTAGCGGGGAATGAGCAGTTCTTC
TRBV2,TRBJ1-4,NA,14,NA,CASSEQGGDEKLFF,TGTGCCAGCAGTGAGCAGGGAGGGGATGAAAAACTGTTTTTT
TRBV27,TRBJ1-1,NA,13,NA,CASSLSSITEAFF,TGTGCCAGCAGTTTATCGTCTATTACTGAAGCTTTCTTT
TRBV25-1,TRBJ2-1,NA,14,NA,CASSEVGNYNEQFF,TGTGCCAGCAGTGAGGTGGGGAACTACAATGAGCAGTTCTTC
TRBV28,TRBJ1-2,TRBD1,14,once,CASSVGQGGYGYTF,TGTGCCAGCAGTGTCGGACAGGGTGGCTATGGCTACACCTTC
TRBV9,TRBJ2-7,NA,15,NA,CASSPSGLTSYEQYF,TGTGCCAGCAGCCCGTCGGGACTGACATCCTACGAGCAGTACTTC
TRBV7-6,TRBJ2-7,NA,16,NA,CASSLEDTGLGYEQYF,TGTGCCAGCAGCTTAGAGGATACCGGGCTGGGGTACGAGCAGTACTTC
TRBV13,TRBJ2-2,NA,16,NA,CASSFSQGFNTGELFF,TGTGCCAGCAGCTTTAGTCAGGGGTTTAACACCGGGGAGCTGTTTTTT
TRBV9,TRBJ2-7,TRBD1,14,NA,CASSEGTGGYEQYF,TGTGCCAGCAGTGAGGGGACAGGGGGCTACGAGCAGTACTTC
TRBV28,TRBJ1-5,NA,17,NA,CARFSWPGPRSNQPQHF,TGTGCCAGGTTTAGCTGGCCAGGGCCAAGGAGCAATCAGCCCCAGCATTTT
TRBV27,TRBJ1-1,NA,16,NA,CASSLFPRGENTEAFF,TGTGCCAGCAGTTTATTCCCCCGGGGGGAGAACACTGAAGCTTTCTTT
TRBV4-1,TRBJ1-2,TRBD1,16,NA,CASSQGLGTGSFGYTF,TGCGCCAGCAGCCAAGGCCTTGGGACAGGTAGTTTTGGCTACACCTTC
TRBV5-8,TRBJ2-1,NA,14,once,CASSATSIYNEQFF,TGTGCCAGCAGCGCAACTAGCATTTACAATGAGCAGTTCTTC
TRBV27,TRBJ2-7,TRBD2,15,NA,CASRAGGGPGYEQYF,TGTGCCAGTAGAGCGGGAGGAGGGCCGGGCTACGAGCAGTACTTC
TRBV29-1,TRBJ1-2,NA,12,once,CSVEHRIYGHTF,TGCAGCGTTGAACACCGGATCTATGGCCACACCTTC
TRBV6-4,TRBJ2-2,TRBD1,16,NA,CASSDAHRGRTGELFF,TGTGCCAGCAGTGACGCACACAGGGGGCGCACCGGGGAGCTGTTTTTT